These 31 T cell receptor beta chains share one sample of origin, sequenced in a study of T cell changes during pregnancy in multiple sclerosis. TCRdb's table, derived via immunoSEQ multiplex PCR, lists solely in-frame clones and lacks some. The sample lists approximately 50,000 clones; over 80% were seen once. The specimen comprised CD4+ T cells from peripheral blood mononuclear cells, sampled in the third trimester of pregnancy. The receptors stem from a female donor with multiple sclerosis, enrolled in a pregnancy study.

With regard to this clone: A read error may produce the germline difference seen at one junction end. This chain joins TRBV6-4 and TRBJ2-5; TRBD1 agrees at 7 bases. The CDR3 is 12 amino acids. The V gene's germline CDR1 is MRHNA and CDR2 SNTAGT. CDR3 amino acids: CASSDSTGALHF. For the CDR3, the DNA is TGTGCCAGCAGTGATTCCACAGGGGCCCTCCACTTC.

V is TRBV5-1 and J is TRBJ2-1; possibly TRBD2 for D (7 bases). CDR1 is SGHRS, CDR2 YFSETQ, per germline. The length of the CDR3 is 15 residues. With 3 bases removed from V and 6 bases from J, the gap between germline ends came to 16 bases. The CDR3 nucleotides are TGCGCCAGCAGCTATACAGGGAGGGACTTCAATGAGCAGTTCTTC. Amino acids: CASSYTGRDFNEQFF. Complete variable domain (other parts from reference TRBV5-1 and TRBJ2-1): KAGVTQTPRYLIKTRGQQVTLSCSPISGHRSVSWYQQTPGQGLQFLFEYFSETQRNKGNFPGRFSGRQFSNSRSEMNVSTLELGDSALYLCASSYTGRDFNEQFFGPGTRLTVL.

This chain uses TRBV9 with TRBJ2-7, with unresolved D. The germline gives CDR1 SGDLS, CDR2 YYNGEE. The CDR3 spans 13 residues. V was shortened by 0 bases and J by 3 bases, with 7 bases between the two germline ends. This CDR3 reads CASSVVESYEQYF. In DNA, the CDR3 is TGTGCCAGCAGCGTAGTAGAAAGCTACGAGCAGTACTTC.

The rearrangement uses TRBV11-2 and TRBJ2-5, with a weak D call TRBD2 (6 bases). The CDR3 contains 14 residues. CDR1 SGHAT and CDR2 FQNNGV come from the germline V gene. Trimming cost V 3 bases and J 0 bases, with 8 bases left between them. CDR3 coding DNA: TGTGCCAGCAGCTTCCGGGGGAACCAAGAGACCCAGTACTTC. Protein product: CASSFRGNQETQYF.

The chain uses TRBV5-1 and TRBJ2-1; perhaps TRBD2 as D (6 bases). Germline CDR1 is SGHRS and CDR2 is YFSETQ. The V gene lost 0 bases and the J gene lost 9 bases, with 16 bases spanning the gap. The CDR3 has 15 amino acids. CDR3 loop: CASSLEGRDRGEQFF. The CDR3, as DNA: TGCGCCAGCAGCTTGGAAGGGCGGGATCGTGGTGAGCAGTTCTTC. Variable domain in full (rest from reference TRBV5-1 and TRBJ2-1): KAGVTQTPRYLIKTRGQQVTLSCSPISGHRSVSWYQQTPGQGLQFLFEYFSETQRNKGNFPGRFSGRQFSNSRSEMNVSTLELGDSALYLCASSLEGRDRGEQFFGPGTRLTVL.

The chain links TRBV9 to TRBJ2-1; TRBD2 matches at 9 bases. The length of the CDR3 is 15 residues. Germline CDR1 is SGDLS and CDR2 is YYNGEE. The J segment lost 4 bases and the V segment lost 1 base, leaving 3 bases of the junction unmatched. The CDR3 DNA reads TGTGCCAGCAGCGTAAAAGCGGGAGGATACAATGAGCAGTTCTTC. Its translation is CASSVKAGGYNEQFF.

This chain uses TRBV7-9 with TRBJ2-4; D possibly corresponds to TRBD1 (6 bases). There are 16 residues in the CDR3. Germline CDR1 reads SEHNR; CDR2 reads FQNEAQ (reference sequence). Trimming took 1 base from V and 6 from J, leaving 16 bases between them. The CDR3: CASSLGGQRVLNIQYF. The CDR3 region has the DNA TGTGCCAGCAGCTTAGGCGGACAGAGGGTATTAAACATTCAGTACTTC.

The V and J genes are TRBV9 and TRBJ1-2; no definite D call. The germline V and J ends were trimmed by 4 bases and 2 bases, with 15 bases remaining between them. This CDR3 is 15 amino acids long. CDR1 is SGDLS, CDR2 YYNGEE, per germline. The CDR3 DNA is TGTGCCAGCAGCTCTCGACACCAAAAAAACTATGGCTACACCTTC. It translates to CASSSRHQKNYGYTF. The variable domain in full, completed from reference TRBV9 and TRBJ1-2, reads DSGVTQTPKHLITATGQRVTLRCSPRSGDLSVYWYQQSLDQGLQFLIQYYNGEERAKGNILERFSAQQFPDLHSELNLSSLELGDSALYFCASSSRHQKNYGYTFGSGTRLTVV.

V is TRBV6-1 and J is TRBJ2-3; no clear D gene. Trimming removed 4 bases from V and 2 bases from J, with 13 bases in between. Germline CDR1 and CDR2: MNHNS and SASEGT. The CDR3 is 15 amino acids. The CDR3 DNA follows: TGTGCCAGCAGTGCTAACTACTCCCACACAGATACGCAGTATTTT. Its translation is CASSANYSHTDTQYF.

CDR3: CASSIGLAGVRREDTQYF. The DNA for the CDR3 is TGTGCCAGTAGTATAGGACTAGCGGGAGTTAGGAGAGAAGATACGCAGTATTTT. The genes are TRBV19 and TRBJ2-3; TRBD2 matches 12 bases. This CDR3 is 18 amino acids long. The V gene end was trimmed by 1 base and the J gene end by 5 bases; junction bases not matched to a gene: 10. CDR1 LNHDA and CDR2 SQIVND come from the germline V gene (reference sequence).

The chain combines TRBV7-8 with TRBJ2-6, with D maybe TRBD2 (6 bases). V gave up 2 bases and J gave up 4 bases, with 15 bases separating them. This CDR3 region has 17 residues. Germline V gene sequence: CDR1 SGHVS, CDR2 FQNEAQ. Written as DNA, the CDR3 is TGTGCCAGCAGCTTAAAGGCGGGGACGGGAGGGGCCAACGTCCTGACTTTC. This sequence encodes CASSLKAGTGGANVLTF.

The chain employs TRBV19 and TRBJ2-7, with 12 bases aligning to TRBD2. CDR3 length equals 14 residues. The V and J ends lost 6 bases and 6 bases, in that order; junction bases with no gene match: 6. Germline V gene sequence: CDR1 LNHDA, CDR2 SQIVND (reference sequence). This chain's CDR3 is CASSRLAGEGEQYF. The DNA for the CDR3 is TGTGCCAGTAGCCGACTAGCGGGAGAAGGCGAGCAGTACTTC.

This chain links TRBV28 with TRBJ2-7; D perhaps matches TRBD2 (6 bases). Trimming took off 5 bases at V and 2 bases at J, with 16 bases between the two ends. Germline V gene sequence: CDR1 MDHEN, CDR2 SYDVKM. The CDR3 runs 15 residues. CDR3 in amino acids: CASSGWGDRTYEQYF. Here the CDR3 DNA reads TGTGCCAGCAGTGGCTGGGGGGACCGAACCTACGAGCAGTACTTC.

The J gene is TRBJ1-2, the V gene TRBV27; 8 bases are a match to TRBD1. This CDR3 is built from 14 residues. Per germline, CDR1 MNHEY and CDR2 SMNVEV (reference sequence). V gave up 2 bases and J gave up 4 bases; unmatched junction bases: 3. The CDR3 loop reads CASSLRQGLYGYTF. The CDR3 nucleotides are TGTGCCAGCAGTTTAAGACAGGGGCTCTATGGCTACACCTTC.

The chain employs TRBV5-1 and TRBJ1-2, with TRBD1 as a possible D gene (6 bases). The CDR3 is 15 amino acids. The V and J ends lost 0 bases and 4 bases respectively, with 13 bases between them. Looked up from germline, CDR1 is SGHRS and CDR2 is YFSETQ. DNA for the CDR3: TGCGCCAGCAGCTTGGCCTCGGGACAACTCTATGGCTACACCTTC. This translates into CASSLASGQLYGYTF.

The chain employs TRBV29-1 and TRBJ2-3; D is perhaps TRBD2 (5 bases). The germline gives CDR1 SQVTM, CDR2 ANQGSEA. The CDR3 has 14 residues. V lost 0 bases and J lost 7, with 14 bases in between. The CDR3 nucleotides read TGCAGCGTTGAAGAGGGGAGCGGTTCTAATACGCAGTATTTT. This gives the protein CSVEEGSGSNTQYF.

The chain has TRBV7-2 and TRBJ1-4; 8 nucleotides agree with TRBD1. Trimming cost V 3 bases and J 7 bases; bases outside gene matches: 7. Germline assignment: CDR1 SGHTA and CDR2 FQGNSA. This CDR3 has 15 residues. The CDR3 DNA follows: TGTGCCAGCAGCTTTCAGGGGGCCGGGAGTGAAAAACTGTTTTTT. It encodes CASSFQGAGSEKLFF.

This rearrangement joins TRBV6-5 to TRBJ2-1, with a weak D call TRBD2 (5 bases). Trimming left V 4 bases short and J 5 bases short, with 9 bases between. The CDR3 covers 13 residues. CDR1 and CDR2 from the germline V gene are MNHEY and SVGAGI. The chain's CDR3 is CASSLYGDNEQFF. As DNA, the CDR3 is TGTGCCAGCAGTTTATACGGGGACAATGAGCAGTTCTTC.

The chain couples TRBV2 to TRBJ2-7; 8 bases align to TRBD2. V shed 3 bases and J 0 bases; nucleotides not matched to a gene: 13. CDR1 and CDR2 (germline): SNHLY, FYNNEI. The CDR3 spans 18 residues. The CDR3 here is CASSDRGPGLGGSYEQYF. The CDR3, as DNA: TGTGCCAGCAGTGACCGGGGCCCGGGACTAGGAGGCTCCTACGAGCAGTACTTC.

V usage is TRBV7-9 and J usage is TRBJ2-1, with 11 bases that match TRBD2. In germline, CDR1 is SEHNR, CDR2 FQNEAQ (reference sequence). The CDR3 length is 18 residues. V dropped 6 bases and J dropped 1; count of bases not matched to a gene: 11. CDR3 loop: CASSLPPRLAGSYNEQFF. In DNA form, the CDR3 reads TGTGCCAGCAGTCTCCCCCCTCGACTAGCGGGATCCTACAATGAGCAGTTCTTC.

V gene TRBV2 combines with J gene TRBJ1-2; D call uncertain. Trimming removed 5 bases from V and 8 bases from J, with 15 bases in between. The germline gives CDR1 SNHLY, CDR2 FYNNEI. This CDR3 spans 13 amino acids. In nucleotides, the CDR3 is TGTGCCAGCAGTCCGGACTCTGCGCGGGGCTACACCTTC. Translated: CASSPDSARGYTF.

V is TRBV5-1 and J is TRBJ1-2; 7 bases map to TRBD1. Germline assignment: CDR1 SGHRS and CDR2 YFSETQ. The CDR3 contains 15 residues. The V and J ends lost 2 bases and 2 bases, in that order; junction bases with no gene match: 6. The CDR3 reads CASSLTGEANYGYTF. Written as DNA, the CDR3 is TGCGCCAGCAGCTTAACAGGGGAAGCCAACTATGGCTACACCTTC. The entire variable domain, with the rest obtained from reference TRBV5-1 and TRBJ1-2, is as follows: KAGVTQTPRYLIKTRGQQVTLSCSPISGHRSVSWYQQTPGQGLQFLFEYFSETQRNKGNFPGRFSGRQFSNSRSEMNVSTLELGDSALYLCASSLTGEANYGYTFGSGTRLTVV.

CDR3 sequence (DNA): TGTGCCAGCAGCTTACTCCCAACAGCCCTTAATGGCTACACCTTC. This gives the protein CASSLLPTALNGYTF. The V call is TRBV11-2, the J call TRBJ1-2; unclear D gene. In germline, CDR1 is SGHAT, CDR2 FQNNGV. CDR3 size: 15 residues. Trimming cost V 2 bases and J 6 bases, with 16 bases left between them.

The chain links TRBV7-6 to TRBJ1-3; 7 bases are a match to TRBD1. The CDR3 runs 16 residues. Germline loops: CDR1 SGHVS, CDR2 FNYEAQ. Trimming cost V 1 base and J 0 bases; bases outside gene matches: 3. The CDR3 nucleotides read TGTGCCAGCAGCTTAGATCAGGGGGGCTCTGGAAACACCATATATTTT. It yields the protein CASSLDQGGSGNTIYF.

To note about this clone: Other DNA sequences of this sample code for an identical CDR3. V gene TRBV6-1 combines with J gene TRBJ2-1, with TRBD2 matching over 11 bases. The CDR3 loop spans 16 amino acids. The V gene's germline CDR1 is MNHNS and CDR2 SASEGT. With 1 base clipped from V and 7 bases from J, the junction kept 6 bases outside the gene matches. The CDR3 loop is CASSEGLAGGRNEQFF. The DNA of the CDR3 is TGTGCCAGCAGTGAAGGGCTAGCGGGAGGTAGGAATGAGCAGTTCTTC.

This chain joins TRBV9 and TRBJ2-5; 7 nucleotides line up with TRBD2. This CDR3 spans 15 amino acids. The V and J ends lost 0 bases and 1 base, in that order; junction bases with no gene match: 3. Germline assignment: CDR1 SGDLS and CDR2 YYNGEE. The CDR3 DNA follows: TGTGCCAGCAGCGTAGGGGGAGGGGTCCAAGAGACCCAGTACTTC. Translating gives CASSVGGGVQETQYF.

In its sample, this clone was seen a few times. V gene TRBV6-6 combines with J gene TRBJ1-1; tentatively, D is TRBD1 (6 bases). The germline V gene has CDR1 MNHNY and CDR2 SVGAGI (reference sequence). Trimming pared 3 bases from V and 0 bases from J, leaving 11 bases between. The CDR3 spans 15 residues. The CDR3 nucleotides read TGTGCCAGCAGTTATTCCCAGGGGCTGAACACTGAAGCTTTCTTT. It yields the protein CASSYSQGLNTEAFF.

The chain is built from TRBV5-1 and TRBJ2-2; 7 bases line up with TRBD1. This CDR3 has 14 residues. V gave up 4 bases and J gave up 5 bases; unmatched junction bases: 5. Germline CDR1 reads SGHRS; CDR2 reads YFSETQ. CDR3 coding DNA: TGCGCCAGCAGCGCCCCAGGGGGAACCGGGGAGCTGTTTTTT. Its translation is CASSAPGGTGELFF.

The gene calls are TRBV28 and TRBJ1-1, with D possibly TRBD1 on 5 matching bases. CDR1 MDHEN and CDR2 SYDVKM come from the germline V gene. V shed 10 bases and J shed 2 bases, with 11 bases lying between them. This CDR3 comprises 12 residues. The CDR3 nucleotides are TGTGCCACCAATCAGGGTAACACTGAAGCTTTCTTT. Its translation: CATNQGNTEAFF.

The genes are TRBV21-1 and TRBJ1-1. TRBV21-1 is reported as a pseudogene. CDR3 size: 20 residues. The DNA of the CDR3 is TGTGCCAGCAGCAAAGCCTTAAAAATGGGAGGGTGCACGTCTCCTGGTGAAGCTTTCTTT. This encodes CASSKALKMGGCTSPGEAFF.

CDR3 protein: CASSEDALSEQFF. CDR3 nucleotide sequence: TGTGCCAGCAGTGAAGACGCTTTGAGCGAGCAGTTCTTC. V is TRBV2 and J is TRBJ2-1; D gene ambiguous. Trimming cost V 1 base and J 10 bases, with 11 bases left between them. The germline V gene encodes CDR1 SNHLY and CDR2 FYNNEI. The CDR3 loop spans 13 amino acids.